This T cell receptor (beta chain) was retrieved from a study of T cell responses to AZD1222 COVID-19 vaccine (dated by TCRdb to 2020 to 2022). Broadly, across the study: TCR sequencing was performed for over 230 trial participants, of whom some 200 were given two doses of AZD1222 and 26 were given two doses of MenACWY control vaccine. Trial participants were enrolled by age into subgroups of 18-55, 56-69 and 70-plus years, and 148, 28 and 57 TCR-sequenced participants, respectively, were included in these subgroups.

The CDR3 regions of human TCRbeta chains were analyzed by immunosequencing. In the authors' own workflow: Repertoire TCRs were matched against a reference library of SARS-CoV-2-specific TCRs generated with the MIRA antigen-specificity platform. Breadth was defined as the fraction of unique TCRs that were SARS-CoV-2-associated, and depth was defined as the fraction of total T cells that were SARS-CoV-2-associated. Each spike-specific TCR was assigned to its reactive spike region and to a CD4 or CD8 class using the MIRA data. Log10-transformed breadth and depth values were compared by one-way ANOVA with Sidak's multiple comparisons tests. TCRdb obtained this table from immuneACCESS and retained in-frame rearrangements with V and J assigned. These tables miss some clones; where compared with another copy, unresolved V genes account for less than half of the shortfall, and the remainder is unexplained. From that table come the V and J calls and clone size; the DNA was used to work out D and trimming. This sample holds under 200,000 clones; over 85% were observed only once. The top ten hold 3.6% of the sample.

From the germline V gene, CDR1 is SGHRS and CDR2 is YFSETQ. Relative to germline, V is 7 bases shorter and J is 7 bases shorter, with 12 bases between their ends. The CDR3, cysteine through phenylalanine, is 13 amino acids long. The CDR3 DNA has 39 bases and is translated from base 1. The sample's time point label is to be understood as: about 28 days (+/-7) after the second vaccine dose. This sample's treatment or condition label indicates: meningococcal conjugate vaccine given as trial control. Vaccinee samples came from UK trials COV001 and COV002, including a single-blind randomized controlled phase 2/3 trial of AZD1222 (ChAdOx1 nCoV-19) in healthy adults. For TCRbeta chain sequencing, PBMC samples from trial participants were taken at day 0 and at day 28 after the second dose. Comments on this clone: It has no known antigen specificity. One base away there is no much larger clone; base qualities are not given.

Here is what the overall study found, with its caveats: Because no day 14 peak-response samples were available, the repertoires could be characterized only after the peak T cell response. Participants were mostly white British and included more females than males, and it was suggested by the authors that clonal diversity may have been underestimated. Only six or seven AZD1222 recipients were SARS-CoV-2 seropositive at baseline, limiting conclusions about previously exposed vaccinees. The vaccine-associated CD4 TCRs covered the entire spike protein, and the dominant responses fell in regions 160-218 and 743-854. In the small 56-69-year group, the increase in depth fell short of significance, most likely because of low power. After two AZD1222 doses, spike-specific TCR breadth and depth were significantly higher than at day 0 and than in MenACWY recipients. Reportedly, close to half of the unique spike-specific TCRs recognized epitopes lying outside the regions that are mutated in the B.1.351 and B.1.1.7 variants.

Here the chain combines TRBV5-1 and TRBJ1-6; TRBD1 is perhaps the D gene, given 5 matching bases. The sample here was peripheral blood, taken 28 days after the second dose of the MenACWY control vaccine. This sequence was found in an adult who received the MenACWY meningococcal vaccine as a control. DNA sequence: TGCGCCAGCGCCCCAGGGTACAATTCACCCCTCCACTTT. This encodes CASAPGYNSPLHF.